This T cell receptor (beta chain) stems from a study of response to subunit inactivated influenza vaccine. Study conclusions and caveats: The authors suggested that every seasonal influenza vaccination recruits few new T cells.

Comment on this clonotype: Antigen specificity is unknown.

Using its own MiXCR run on the RT-PCR reads, TCRdb lists one record per CDR3 protein. The table has 700,000 to 800,000 distinct CDR3 sequences, less than 20% seen once. CDR3 length: 15 residues. J gave up 1 base and V 0 bases, and 4 bases lay outside the gene matches. Germline loops: CDR1 SGHDT, CDR2 YYEEEE. Specimen: PBMCs from blood, collected roughly 5 days after vaccination. The sequence came from a man in his fifties who received an inactivated influenza vaccine. The chain combines TRBV5-6 with TRBJ2-7; 7 nucleotides match TRBD1. The CDR3 region is CASSLGPTGSYEQYF. CDR3 nucleotide sequence: TGTGCCAGCAGCTTGGGCCCGACAGGGTCCTACGAGCAGTACTTC.